This TCR beta chain was captured by sequencing in a study of T cell responses to AZD1222 COVID-19 vaccine. Study findings and constraints: Repertoire samples came only from after the peak T cell response. Spike-specific TCR depth and breadth grew after two AZD1222 doses. Donors in the cohort were predominantly white British and more often female, and clonal diversity was possibly underestimated.

Notes on this clone: Its antigen remains unidentified.

V was shortened by 5 bases and J by 8 bases, with 6 bases between the two germline ends. The CDR3 runs to 11 residues. Germline V gene data show CDR1 as MGHDK and CDR2 as SYGVNS. Profiled with immunoSEQ multiplex PCR; TCRdb holds only in-frame clones, not every one. This sample has 150,000 or so clones, with 94% found just once. This receptor was taken from an adult in good health. The sequenced sample was peripheral blood, obtained on day 0 of AZD1222 vaccination. The genes are TRBV25-1 and TRBJ1-4, with D hard to call. The CDR3 loop is CASSWEEKLFF. CDR3 in DNA: TGTGCCAGCAGTTGGGAGGAAAAACTGTTTTTT.